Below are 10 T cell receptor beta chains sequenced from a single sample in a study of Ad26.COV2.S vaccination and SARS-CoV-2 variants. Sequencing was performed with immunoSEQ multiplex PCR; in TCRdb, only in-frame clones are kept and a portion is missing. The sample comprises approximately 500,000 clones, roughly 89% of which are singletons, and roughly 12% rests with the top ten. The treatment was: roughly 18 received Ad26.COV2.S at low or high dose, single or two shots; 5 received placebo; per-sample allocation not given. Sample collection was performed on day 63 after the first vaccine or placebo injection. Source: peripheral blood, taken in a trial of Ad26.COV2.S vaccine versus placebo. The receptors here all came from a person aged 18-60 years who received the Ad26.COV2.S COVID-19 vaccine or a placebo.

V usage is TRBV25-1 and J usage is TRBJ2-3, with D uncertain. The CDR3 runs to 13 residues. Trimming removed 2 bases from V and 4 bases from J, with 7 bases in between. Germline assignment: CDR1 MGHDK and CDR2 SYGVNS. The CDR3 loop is CASSEEVPDTQYF. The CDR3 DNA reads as TGTGCCAGCAGTGAAGAGGTTCCAGATACGCAGTATTTT.

This CDR3 is CASTRSGTQLVYTF. The CDR3 coding sequence is TGTGCCAGCACCCGATCCGGGACTCAGCTGGTCTACACCTTC. The V call is TRBV28, the J call TRBJ1-2; D perhaps matches TRBD1 (5 bases). The V end lost 7 bases, the J end lost 10 bases, and 22 bases lay between the germline ends. The CDR3 is made up of 14 amino acids. Germline V gene data show CDR1 as MDHEN and CDR2 as SYDVKM.

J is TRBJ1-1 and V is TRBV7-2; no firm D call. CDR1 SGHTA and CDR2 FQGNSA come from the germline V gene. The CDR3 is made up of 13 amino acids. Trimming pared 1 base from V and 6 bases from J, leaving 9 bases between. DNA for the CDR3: TGTGCCAGCAGCTTAGGGATTTTTGCTGAAGCTTTCTTT. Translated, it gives CASSLGIFAEAFF.

The CDR3 reads CASSPTTSGPYEQYF. In DNA form, the CDR3 reads TGTGCCAGCAGTCCGACGACTAGCGGGCCCTACGAGCAGTACTTC. The chain combines TRBV2 with TRBJ2-7, with 10 bases that match TRBD2. The CDR3 is made up of 15 amino acids. CDR1 SNHLY and CDR2 FYNNEI come from the germline V gene. Unmatched junction bases numbered 6, after V lost 5 bases and J lost 2 bases.

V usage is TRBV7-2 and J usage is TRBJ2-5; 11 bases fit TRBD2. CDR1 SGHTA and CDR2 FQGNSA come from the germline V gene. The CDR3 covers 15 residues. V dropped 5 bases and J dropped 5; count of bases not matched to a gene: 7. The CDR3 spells CASSVTSGSGETQYF. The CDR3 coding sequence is TGTGCCAGCAGCGTCACTAGCGGGAGTGGGGAGACCCAGTACTTC.

Written as DNA, the CDR3 is TGTGCCAGCAGTTTTTCCGGACAGGACGAAGCTTTCTTT. Translation: CASSFSGQDEAFF. J is TRBJ1-1 and V is TRBV27, with 7 bases lining up with TRBD1. The V gene's germline CDR1 is MNHEY and CDR2 SMNVEV (reference sequence). After removal of 3 bases from V and 8 bases from J, the junction contained 6 bases not matched to a gene. CDR3 length equals 13 residues.

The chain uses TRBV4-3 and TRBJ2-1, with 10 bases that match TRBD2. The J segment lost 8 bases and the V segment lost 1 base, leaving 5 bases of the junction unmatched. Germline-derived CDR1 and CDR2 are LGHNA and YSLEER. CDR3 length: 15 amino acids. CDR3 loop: CASSQGLAGVYEQFF. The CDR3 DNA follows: TGCGCCAGCAGCCAAGGCCTAGCGGGAGTGTATGAGCAGTTCTTC.

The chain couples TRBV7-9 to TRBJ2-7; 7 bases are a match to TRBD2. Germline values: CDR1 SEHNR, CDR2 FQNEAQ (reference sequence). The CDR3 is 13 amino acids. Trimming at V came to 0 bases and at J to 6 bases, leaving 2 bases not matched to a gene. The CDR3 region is CASSLAGGFEQYF. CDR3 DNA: TGTGCCAGCAGCTTAGCGGGAGGGTTCGAGCAGTACTTC.

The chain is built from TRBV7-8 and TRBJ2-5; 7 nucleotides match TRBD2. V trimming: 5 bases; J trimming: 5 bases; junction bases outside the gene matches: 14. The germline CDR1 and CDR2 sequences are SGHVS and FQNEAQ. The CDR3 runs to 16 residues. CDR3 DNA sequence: TGTGCCAGCAGCCCCCCAACGCCGGGGGGTCGTGAGACCCAGTACTTC. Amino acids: CASSPPTPGGRETQYF.

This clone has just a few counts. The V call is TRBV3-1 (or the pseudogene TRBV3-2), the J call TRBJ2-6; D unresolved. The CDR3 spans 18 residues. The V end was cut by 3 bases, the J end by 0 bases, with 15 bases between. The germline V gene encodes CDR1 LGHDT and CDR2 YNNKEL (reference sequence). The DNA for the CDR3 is TGTGCCAGCAGCCAGGACGGCGGCCTCCTCTCTGGGGCCAACGTCCTGACTTTC. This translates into CASSQDGGLLSGANVLTF.